One sample yielded the 30 T cell receptor beta chains listed below, sequenced in a study of control samples from healthy donors and cancer patients. Libraries were prepared by immunoSEQ multiplex PCR; TCRdb keeps only in-frame clonotypes and omits some of them. The sample carries under 140,000 clones, over 75% recorded once. The sample comprised PBMCs. Every receptor here comes from a woman aged 55-69 years with lung cancer.

Only a few counts were recorded for this clone. The J gene is TRBJ1-5, the V gene TRBV3-1 (or the pseudogene TRBV3-2), with 7 bases matching TRBD1. This CDR3 has 13 residues. The germline CDR1 and CDR2 sequences are LGHDT and YNNKEL (reference sequence). With 2 bases clipped from V and 5 bases from J, the junction kept 0 bases outside the gene matches. CDR3 sequence reads: CASSQQGDQPQHF. The CDR3 region has the DNA TGTGCCAGCAGCCAACAGGGGGATCAGCCCCAGCATTTT.

The chain recombines TRBV7-8 with TRBJ2-2; maybe TRBD2 (6 bases). The germline CDR1 and CDR2 sequences are SGHVS and FQNEAQ. V shed 1 base and J shed 1 base, with 13 bases lying between them. This CDR3 has 17 residues. The CDR3 is CASSLDRDSWNTGELFF. Written as DNA, the CDR3 is TGTGCCAGCAGCTTAGACCGGGACTCCTGGAACACCGGGGAGCTGTTTTTT.

The chain combines TRBV5-1 with TRBJ1-1; a possible D gene is TRBD1 (6 bases). There are 13 residues in the CDR3. Germline CDR1 and CDR2: SGHRS and YFSETQ. The V end was cut by 4 bases, the J end by 3 bases, with 10 bases between. The chain's CDR3 is CASSGGGYTEAFF. The CDR3 nucleotides are TGCGCCAGCAGCGGAGGGGGGTACACTGAAGCTTTCTTT.

The rearrangement links TRBV5-1 to TRBJ2-5; tentative D call: TRBD2 (7 bases). The CDR3 is 14 amino acids. V was clipped by 4 bases and J by 5 bases, with 15 bases between them. The germline CDR1 and CDR2 sequences are SGHRS and YFSETQ. CDR3 DNA: TGCGCCAGCAGCGCTGGGGGGGCCGTTGAGACCCAGTACTTC. Translating it yields CASSAGGAVETQYF. The complete variable domain, with remaining parts taken from reference TRBV5-1 and TRBJ2-5, reads KAGVTQTPRYLIKTRGQQVTLSCSPISGHRSVSWYQQTPGQGLQFLFEYFSETQRNKGNFPGRFSGRQFSNSRSEMNVSTLELGDSALYLCASSAGGAVETQYFGPGTRLLVL.

This chain uses TRBV6-6 with TRBJ2-1; D possibly matches TRBD1 or TRBD2 (5 bases each). Germline CDR1 MNHNY, CDR2 SVGAGI (reference sequence). The CDR3 is made up of 16 amino acids. V shed 6 bases and J shed 0 bases, with 15 bases lying between them. CDR3 loop: CASRDSGTVSYNEQFF. The CDR3 region has the DNA TGTGCCAGCAGAGACTCCGGGACCGTCTCCTACAATGAGCAGTTCTTC.

This chain joins TRBV19 and TRBJ1-1; D possibly corresponds to TRBD1 (6 bases). The CDR3 loop spans 12 amino acids. Trimming pared 5 bases from V and 11 bases from J, leaving 15 bases between. CDR1 and CDR2 from the germline V gene are LNHDA and SQIVND (reference sequence). In DNA, the CDR3 is TGTGCCAGTAGTGTCCCCGACAGGAATGCTTTCTTT. This sequence encodes CASSVPDRNAFF.

The chain recombines TRBV7-3 with TRBJ2-2, with D perhaps given as TRBD1 or TRBD2 (5 bases each). V was pared by 5 bases and J by 4 bases, with 20 bases between. This CDR3 region has 17 residues. Germline V CDR1 and CDR2: SGHTA, FQGTGA. CDR3: CASSELRGAGLTGELFF. In DNA, the CDR3 is TGTGCCAGCAGCGAGCTTCGGGGCGCGGGCCTCACCGGGGAGCTGTTTTTT. The whole variable domain, remainder taken from reference TRBV7-3 and TRBJ2-2, is GAGVSQTPSNKVTEKGKYVELRCDPISGHTALYWYRQSLGQGPEFLIYFQGTGAADDSGLPNDRFFAVRPEGSVSTLKIQRTERGDSAVYLCASSELRGAGLTGELFFGEGSRLTVL.

This clone was seen a single time. DNA of the CDR3: TGTGCCAGTAGTGTACAGGGGACTCGCTACACCTTC. Its protein product is CASSVQGTRYTF. The chain links TRBV19 to TRBJ1-2; TRBD1 agrees at 7 bases. The CDR3 is 12 residues long. Trimming took 5 bases from V and 9 from J; bases not matched to a gene: 6. Looked up from germline, CDR1 is LNHDA and CDR2 is SQIVND (reference sequence).

The V and J genes are TRBV9 and TRBJ1-1; TRBD1 matches 10 bases. Germline lookup yields CDR1 SGDLS and CDR2 YYNGEE. The CDR3 is 19 residues long. After removal of 4 bases from V and 0 bases from J, the junction contained 15 bases not matched to a gene. CDR3 amino acids: CASSPHYGTGVLMNTEAFF. The CDR3 DNA is TGTGCCAGCAGCCCACATTATGGGACAGGGGTCCTCATGAACACTGAAGCTTTCTTT.

The chain combines TRBV18 with TRBJ2-7; 7 positions match TRBD1. Losses at the gene ends were 3 bases for V and 6 bases for J; bases not matched to a gene: 14. Germline CDR1 reads KGHSH; CDR2 reads LQKENI. The CDR3 is 16 residues long. The chain's CDR3 is CASSPQQGTNGVEQYF. As DNA, the CDR3 is TGTGCCAGCTCACCCCAACAGGGGACCAATGGAGTCGAGCAGTACTTC.

This sequence joins TRBV6-4 and TRBJ1-1, with D unresolved. Trimming removed 6 bases at V and 4 bases at J, with 15 bases between. The CDR3 extends over 14 amino acids. Germline-derived CDR1 and CDR2 are MRHNA and SNTAGT. As DNA, the CDR3 is TGTGCCAGCAGGGCCTTAAACGATGGCACTGAAGCTTTCTTT. It specifies CASRALNDGTEAFF.

The chain carries TRBV10-3 and TRBJ1-6; 7 bases match TRBD1. The CDR3 is made up of 15 amino acids. Germline CDR1 reads ENHRY; CDR2 reads SYGVKD. J was trimmed by 7 bases and V by 0 bases; bases with no gene match: 3. CDR3 amino acids: CAISESVQGNSPLHF. The CDR3 DNA sequence: TGTGCCATCAGTGAGTCGGTACAGGGGAATTCACCCCTCCACTTT.

The chain recombines TRBV5-4 with TRBJ2-2; D not certain. Germline assignment: CDR1 SGHNT and CDR2 YYREEE (reference sequence). The CDR3 length is 13 residues. V lost 1 base and J 7 bases, leaving 8 bases between the germline ends. In DNA, the CDR3 is TGTGCCAGCAGCTTGAAACTGGACGGGGAGCTGTTTTTT. Its protein is CASSLKLDGELFF.

CDR3 amino acids: CASSPRTTTNEKLFF. In DNA, the CDR3 is TGTGCCAGTAGTCCCCGGACGACAACTAATGAAAAACTGTTTTTT. This chain uses TRBV19 with TRBJ1-4; D is unresolved. Germline lookup yields CDR1 LNHDA and CDR2 SQIVND (reference sequence). V lost 5 bases, J lost 0 bases, and 10 bases lay in between. This CDR3 spans 15 amino acids.

CDR3 loop: CASSPTSGGYNEQFF. The CDR3 coding sequence is TGTGCCAGCAGCCCTACTAGCGGGGGGTACAATGAGCAGTTCTTC. The chain carries TRBV2 and TRBJ2-1; 12 bases align to TRBD2. Germline CDR1 SNHLY, CDR2 FYNNEI. The CDR3 extends over 15 amino acids. V trimming: 6 bases; J trimming: 4 bases; junction bases outside the gene matches: 4.

The V gene is TRBV2, the J gene TRBJ1-4, with 9 bases matching TRBD1. The ends lost 6 bases at V and 2 bases at J; junction bases unmatched: 13. CDR3 length: 18 amino acids. CDR1 is SNHLY and CDR2 is FYNNEI in the germline V gene. CDR3 in DNA: TGTGCCAGCAGATCCGGGACAGGGTTGTCGGTGACTAATGAAAAACTGTTTTTT. Its translation: CASRSGTGLSVTNEKLFF.

A single count supports this clone. The chain carries TRBV6-2 or TRBV6-3 and TRBJ2-7; the match to TRBD1 covers 8 bases. This CDR3 comprises 12 residues. Germline trimming cut 3 bases from V and 6 bases from J; bases unmatched to any gene: 1. Germline assignment: CDR1 MNHEY and CDR2 SVGEGT. The CDR3 coding sequence is TGTGCCAGCAGTTATGACAGGGGCGAGCAGTACTTC. Protein: CASSYDRGEQYF.

This clone was seen only once. The chain employs TRBV5-1 and TRBJ1-2, with 9 nucleotides matching TRBD1. This CDR3 region has 15 residues. Germline values: CDR1 SGHRS, CDR2 YFSETQ. The trim removed 2 bases at V and 2 bases at J, leaving 4 bases unmatched. CDR3 DNA sequence: TGCGCCAGCAGCTTCACAGGGGGCAGCAACTATGGCTACACCTTC. Its translation is CASSFTGGSNYGYTF.

J is TRBJ2-2 and V is TRBV5-4, with 7 bases that match TRBD1. V dropped 4 bases and J dropped 1; count of bases not matched to a gene: 4. In germline, CDR1 is SGHNT, CDR2 YYREEE (reference sequence). The CDR3 has 15 residues. In nucleotides, the CDR3 is TGTGCCAGCAGCCCGGGACAGCGGAACACCGGGGAGCTGTTTTTT. Translated: CASSPGQRNTGELFF.

This clone appeared once. The chain has TRBV29-1 and TRBJ2-1; TRBD2 aligns across 8 bases. The V gene end was trimmed by 5 bases and the J gene end by 9 bases; junction bases not matched to a gene: 12. Germline V CDR1 and CDR2: SQVTM, ANQGSEA. The CDR3 has 14 amino acids. The CDR3 here is CSVRVSGIRGEQFF. The CDR3 DNA reads TGCAGCGTTCGTGTTAGCGGGATTCGGGGTGAGCAGTTCTTC.

This sequence joins TRBV7-2 and TRBJ2-6, with 8 bases identical to TRBD1. This CDR3 comprises 17 residues. The germline V gene has CDR1 SGHTA and CDR2 FQGNSA. The V segment lost 4 bases and the J segment 0 bases; nucleotides outside the gene matches: 5. Here the CDR3 reads CASSSGQGDSGANVLTF. The DNA of the CDR3 is TGTGCCAGCAGCTCCGGACAGGGTGACTCTGGGGCCAACGTCCTGACTTTC.

The chain employs TRBV24-1 and TRBJ2-7; 9 bases align to TRBD1. With V trimmed by 5 bases and J by 4 bases, 2 bases remained unmatched. Germline V gene sequence: CDR1 KGHDR, CDR2 SFDVKD. The CDR3 runs to 13 residues. Here the CDR3 reads CATSGTGAYEQYF. The CDR3 region has the DNA TGTGCCACCAGTGGGACAGGGGCGTACGAGCAGTACTTC.

In its sample, this clone was seen a few times. This chain joins TRBV27 and TRBJ2-7; TRBD1 aligns across 9 bases. Germline V CDR1 and CDR2: MNHEY, SMNVEV (reference sequence). The CDR3 is made up of 14 amino acids. V lost 5 bases to trimming and J lost 9 bases; unmatched junction nucleotides: 11. CDR3 residues: CASSKWDRDKVQYF. The DNA for the CDR3 is TGTGCCAGCAGTAAATGGGACAGGGACAAGGTGCAGTACTTC.

The V and J genes are TRBV19 and TRBJ1-4; TRBD1 matches at 9 bases. The CDR3 is 16 residues long. Germline V CDR1 and CDR2: LNHDA, SQIVND (reference sequence). Unmatched junction bases numbered 13, after V lost 6 bases and J lost 8 bases. The CDR3 coding sequence is TGTGCCAGTAGCCGGAGGGACAGGGTCGGGGGAGAAAAACTGTTTTTT. It codes for CASSRRDRVGGEKLFF. Full variable domain (outside the CDR3, taken from reference TRBV19 and TRBJ1-4): DGGITQSPKYLFRKEGQNVTLSCEQNLNHDAMYWYRQDPGQGLRLIYYSQIVNDFQKGDIAEGYSVSREKKESFPLTVTSAQKNPTAFYLCASSRRDRVGGEKLFFGSGTQLSVL.

The V gene is TRBV21-1, the J gene TRBJ1-2; no check of the table's D call, TRBD1, against the DNA was made. TRBV21-1 counts as a pseudogene. The CDR3 totals 13 residues. In nucleotides, the CDR3 is TGTGCCAGCAGTTTCGCCCACAGGGACGGCTACACCTTC. It encodes CASSFAHRDGYTF.

This CDR3 reads CASSPPGQNQETQYF. As DNA, the CDR3 is TGTGCCAGCAGCCCGCCGGGACAAAATCAAGAGACCCAGTACTTC. The V and J genes are TRBV4-2 and TRBJ2-5, with a weak D call TRBD1 (6 bases). Trimming left V 4 bases short and J 2 bases short, with 14 bases between. Germline values: CDR1 LGHNA, CDR2 YNFKEQ. The CDR3 runs to 15 residues.

The chain recombines TRBV9 with TRBJ2-3; D ambiguous. Germline lookup yields CDR1 SGDLS and CDR2 YYNGEE. The length of the CDR3 is 12 residues. V lost 2 bases, J lost 9 bases, and 10 bases lay in between. CDR3 coding DNA: TGTGCCAGCAGCGTTCGTGGCCGGACGCAGTATTTT. The encoded protein is CASSVRGRTQYF.

The chain recombines TRBV6-2 or TRBV6-3 with TRBJ1-5, with TRBD1 as a possible D gene (6 bases). Per germline, CDR1 MNHEY and CDR2 SVGEGT. The CDR3 sequence is 18 residues long. The V end was cut by 5 bases, the J end by 0 bases, with 20 bases between. The CDR3 reads CASSTDRRGLHSNQPQHF. The CDR3 DNA is TGTGCCAGCAGTACCGACAGGCGAGGACTTCATAGCAATCAGCCCCAGCATTTT.

V is TRBV30 and J is TRBJ1-4, with D possibly being TRBD1 (6 bases). The germline gives CDR1 GTSNPN, CDR2 SVGIG (reference sequence). CDR3 length: 14 residues. The V end lost 2 bases, the J end lost 5 bases, and 12 bases lay between the germline ends. The CDR3 here is CAWSRGLGNEKLFF. As DNA, the CDR3 is TGTGCCTGGAGTCGGGGGCTTGGGAATGAAAAACTGTTTTTT.

This clone was seen just once. The chain is built from TRBV4-3 and TRBJ2-2, with 9 bases identical to TRBD1. The CDR3 has 17 residues. CDR1 is LGHNA and CDR2 is YSLEER in the germline V gene. With V trimmed by 2 bases and J by 4 bases, 8 bases remained unmatched. The CDR3 DNA follows: TGCGCCAGCAGCCAACCAAGAGGACAGGGGTTCACCGGGGAGCTGTTTTTT. Translated, it gives CASSQPRGQGFTGELFF.